These 9 T cell receptor beta chains originate from one sample sequenced in a study of CD8+ T cells in alopecia areata. The authors extracted RNA and reverse transcribed it into cDNA as the sequencing template. The method was immunoSEQ multiplex PCR; TCRdb's version includes in-frame clones alone and lacks a portion of them. The table lists roughly 230,000 clones, approximately 47% of them singletons. Regarding treatment: oral pan-JAK inhibitor, 5-10 mg twice daily. Sequenced material: CD4+ T cells sorted from blood, taken at approximately week 36, from a patient treated with tofacitinib. The receptors were gathered from a human donor with alopecia areata.

V gene TRBV14 combines with J gene TRBJ2-3; 9 positions agree with TRBD2. V was clipped by 4 bases and J by 0 bases; unmatched bases: 5. Germline lookup yields CDR1 SGHDN and CDR2 FVKESK. CDR3 length: 16 residues. The CDR3 DNA follows: TGTGCCAGCAGCCCCTTGACTAGCGGAAGCACAGATACGCAGTATTTT. Translation: CASSPLTSGSTDTQYF.

This chain uses TRBV10-3 with TRBJ1-2; D uncertain. The ends were cut back, 2 bases at V and 0 bases at J, with 13 bases in the middle. This CDR3 contains 16 residues. The germline CDR1 and CDR2 sequences are ENHRY and SYGVKD. The CDR3 region is CAISEEGTLSNYGYTF. Here the CDR3 DNA reads TGTGCCATCAGTGAGGAGGGAACCCTATCTAACTATGGCTACACCTTC.

This clone has just a few counts. This chain links TRBV29-1 with TRBJ2-3; 7 bases match TRBD2. Germline trimming cut 4 bases from V and 2 bases from J; bases unmatched to any gene: 6. Per the germline V gene, CDR1 is SQVTM and CDR2 is ANQGSEA. This CDR3 is built from 14 residues. The chain's CDR3 is CSVVESGTTDTQYF. The CDR3 nucleotides are TGCAGCGTTGTGGAAAGCGGGACCACAGATACGCAGTATTTT.

The V call is TRBV5-4, the J call TRBJ1-3, with TRBD1 as a possible D gene (5 bases). The CDR3 contains 15 residues. Trimming took off 4 bases at V and 3 bases at J, with 14 bases between the two ends. CDR1 is SGHNT, CDR2 YYREEE, per germline (reference sequence). CDR3 amino acids: CASSPRGVFGNTIYF. CDR3 coding DNA: TGTGCCAGCAGCCCACGGGGGGTCTTTGGAAACACCATATATTTT.

This clone has only a few counts. V usage is TRBV29-1 and J usage is TRBJ2-7, with D possibly TRBD2 on 8 matching bases. The CDR3 covers 12 residues. CDR1 is SQVTM, CDR2 ANQGSEA, per germline. V was shortened by 5 bases and J by 7 bases, with 15 bases between the two germline ends. The CDR3 bases are TGCAGCGTTCGGGAGGGGGCGCGGGAGCAGTACTTC. Translation gives CSVREGAREQYF.

The chain combines TRBV25-1 with TRBJ2-1; D unclear. The CDR3 loop spans 11 amino acids. In germline, CDR1 is MGHDK, CDR2 SYGVNS. Between the trimmed V and J ends, which lost 4 bases and 6 bases, there was a span of 4 bases. CDR3 sequence: CASSAGNEQFF. DNA for the CDR3: TGTGCCAGCAGTGCGGGCAATGAGCAGTTCTTC.

The rearrangement uses TRBV5-6 and TRBJ2-5; D remains ambiguous. Germline assignment: CDR1 SGHDT and CDR2 YYEEEE. The length of the CDR3 is 16 residues. The V end was cut by 0 bases, the J end by 2 bases, with 14 bases between. CDR3 nucleotide sequence: TGTGCCAGCAGCTTGGCACGAGTTCCGTATCAAGAGACCCAGTACTTC. Its protein product is CASSLARVPYQETQYF. Full variable domain (remainder filled in from reference TRBV5-6 and TRBJ2-5): DAGVTQSPTHLIKTRGQQVTLRCSPKSGHDTVSWYQQALGQGPQFIFQYYEEEERQRGNFPDRFSGHQFPNYSSELNVNALLLGDSALYLCASSLARVPYQETQYFGPGTRLLVL.

CDR3 bases: TGTGCCAGCAGTTACGTGGGGCTGACAGGGGCCAACGTCCTGACTTTC. Its protein product is CASSYVGLTGANVLTF. The V gene is TRBV28, the J gene TRBJ2-6, with a tentative D call TRBD1 (5 bases). V dropped 4 bases and J dropped 4 bases, with 14 bases sitting between them. Germline CDR1 and CDR2: MDHEN and SYDVKM. The CDR3 covers 16 residues.

This clone was recorded a few times. The CDR3 bases are TGCGCCAGCAGCCCCCCCACGGGTAGCTATGGCTACACCTTC. It yields the protein CASSPPTGSYGYTF. The chain has TRBV5-1 and TRBJ1-2; D ambiguous. Between the trimmed V and J ends, which lost 4 bases and 4 bases, there was a span of 14 bases. The CDR3 loop spans 14 amino acids. The germline gives CDR1 SGHRS, CDR2 YFSETQ.